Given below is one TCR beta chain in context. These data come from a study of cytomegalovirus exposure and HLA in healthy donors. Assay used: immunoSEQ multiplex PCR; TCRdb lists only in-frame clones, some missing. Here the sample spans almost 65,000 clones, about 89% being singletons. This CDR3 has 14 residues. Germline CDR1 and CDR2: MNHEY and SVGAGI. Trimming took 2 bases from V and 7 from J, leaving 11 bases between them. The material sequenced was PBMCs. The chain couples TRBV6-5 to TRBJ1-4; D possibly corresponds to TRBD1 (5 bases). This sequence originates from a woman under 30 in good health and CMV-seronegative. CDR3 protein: CASSYGRVGEKLFF. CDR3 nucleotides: TGTGCCAGCAGTTACGGCAGGGTTGGTGAAAAACTGTTTTTT.